This T cell receptor (beta chain) was retrieved from a study of T cells in Graves' hyperthyroidism and ophthalmopathy. Study-level points and caveats: Blood also carried most thyroid clonotypes expanded above 0.001.

RNA transcripts yielded amplified TCR beta CDR3 regions. RT-PCR in the first round (using the HTBI primer set) targeted the TCR CDR3. Using its own MiXCR run on the multiplex PCR reads, TCRdb lists one record per CDR3 protein. This table holds around 690,000 distinct CDR3 sequences, less than 25% found once. 9.5 to 10 ml fresh peripheral blood yielded the PBMCs. Looked up from germline, CDR1 is LNHDA and CDR2 is SQIVND (reference sequence). CDR3 length equals 15 residues. V was pared by 5 bases and J by 2 bases, with 9 bases of the junction left unmatched. This clonotype showed up just a few times. What it binds is unknown.

The material sequenced was blood. The chain carries TRBV19 and TRBJ2-7; TRBD2 aligns across 7 bases. This TCR was recovered from a man younger than 40 with Graves' ophthalmopathy. In DNA form, the CDR3 reads TGTGCCAGTAGTCCCAGCGGGGATCCCACCTACGAGCAGTACTTC. Translation: CASSPSGDPTYEQYF.